This is a list of T cell receptor beta chains from one sample in a study of CD8 T cells in ankylosing spondylitis. TCRdb reprocessed the 5' RACE reads with MiXCR, giving one entry per CDR3 protein. Here the sample spans fewer than 500,000 distinct CDR3 sequences, under 25% being singletons. Sequencing used blood, either unsorted or a sorted T cell fraction (not recorded which). These receptors came from a male donor with ankylosing spondylitis. CDR3s include the opening cysteine and the closing phenylalanine or tryptophan. Each record gives: J gene, clone size, V gene, D gene, CDR3 protein, CDR3 DNA. The D gene is left open where the match is weak. Size tells how often a clone was seen (once, few, many) or the class of an expanded clone, and some rows leave it out.

j_call: TRBJ2-1
clone_size: many
v_call: TRBV5-1
d_call: TRBD1
cdr3_aa: CASSLAGQGIDEQFF
cdr3_nt: TGCGCCAGCAGCTTGGCCGGACAGGGTATTGATGAGCAGTTCTTC

j_call: TRBJ2-1
clone_size: few
v_call: TRBV29-1
d_call: NA
cdr3_aa: CSVEPRPNYNEQFF
cdr3_nt: TGCAGCGTTGAGCCTAGGCCCAACTACAATGAGCAGTTCTTC

j_call: TRBJ2-2
clone_size: NA
v_call: TRBV11-3
d_call: NA
cdr3_aa: CASSLVRGTGGELFF
cdr3_nt: TGTGCCAGCAGCTTAGTACGGGGGACGGGCGGGGAGCTGTTTTTT

j_call: TRBJ2-1
clone_size: few
v_call: TRBV28
d_call: NA
cdr3_aa: CASSLSLKHSFEFF
cdr3_nt: TGTGCCAGCAGTTTATCCCTGAAACATAGTTTTGAGTTCTTC

j_call: TRBJ2-5
clone_size: many
v_call: TRBV10-3
d_call: TRBD2
cdr3_aa: CAISESSGRAVETQYF
cdr3_nt: TGTGCCATCAGTGAGTCGTCCGGGAGGGCCGTTGAGACCCAGTACTTC

j_call: TRBJ1-5
clone_size: few
v_call: TRBV7-2
d_call: NA
cdr3_aa: CASSLVFGGNQPQHF
cdr3_nt: TGTGCCAGCAGCTTAGTTTTTGGGGGCAATCAGCCCCAGCATTTT

j_call: TRBJ2-7
clone_size: NA
v_call: TRBV10-2
d_call: TRBD1
cdr3_aa: CASSWTGKSYEQYF
cdr3_nt: TGCGCCAGCAGTTGGACAGGGAAAAGCTACGAGCAGTACTTC

j_call: TRBJ1-2
clone_size: NA
v_call: TRBV4-3
d_call: TRBD1
cdr3_aa: CASSQDLTGGASYGYTF
cdr3_nt: TGCGCCAGCAGCCAAGATCTAACAGGGGGCGCGAGCTATGGCTACACCTTC

j_call: TRBJ2-5
clone_size: few
v_call: TRBV7-7
d_call: NA
cdr3_aa: CVSSLNVLSETQYF
cdr3_nt: TGTGTTAGCAGCTTAAATGTACTGTCGGAGACCCAGTACTTC

j_call: TRBJ1-1
clone_size: NA
v_call: TRBV5-1
d_call: NA
cdr3_aa: CASSLYGRDTEAFF
cdr3_nt: TGCGCCAGCAGCTTATATGGGAGGGACACTGAAGCTTTCTTT

j_call: TRBJ2-3
clone_size: NA
v_call: TRBV5-1
d_call: NA
cdr3_aa: CASSLEPGTSDTQYF
cdr3_nt: TGCGCCAGCAGCTTGGAACCAGGGACATCGGATACGCAGTATTTT

j_call: TRBJ2-2
clone_size: NA
v_call: TRBV9
d_call: NA
cdr3_aa: CASSVRVGTTGELFF
cdr3_nt: TGTGCCAGCAGCGTCAGGGTTGGAACAACCGGGGAGCTGTTTTTT

j_call: TRBJ2-3
clone_size: NA
v_call: TRBV4-2
d_call: NA
cdr3_aa: CASSQEVVVGSSTDTQYF
cdr3_nt: TGTGCCAGCAGCCAGGAGGTTGTGGTTGGGTCTAGCACAGATACGCAGTATTTT

j_call: TRBJ2-7
clone_size: NA
v_call: TRBV30
d_call: NA
cdr3_aa: CAWSPDLSYEQYF
cdr3_nt: TGTGCCTGGAGTCCGGACCTCTCCTACGAGCAGTACTTC

j_call: TRBJ1-1
clone_size: few
v_call: TRBV5-1
d_call: NA
cdr3_aa: CASRSLGYSEAFF
cdr3_nt: TGCGCCAGCAGGTCTCTGGGATATTCTGAAGCTTTCTTT

j_call: TRBJ2-7
clone_size: NA
v_call: TRBV4-2
d_call: TRBD2
cdr3_aa: CASSQSQGLVAFEQYF
cdr3_nt: TGTGCCAGCAGCCAAAGCCAGGGACTAGTTGCGTTCGAGCAGTACTTC

j_call: TRBJ2-1
clone_size: NA
v_call: TRBV2
d_call: TRBD2
cdr3_aa: CASRKLAGGPGEQFF
cdr3_nt: TGTGCCAGCCGAAAACTAGCGGGAGGGCCCGGTGAGCAGTTCTTC

j_call: TRBJ2-2
clone_size: NA
v_call: TRBV20-1
d_call: TRBD2
cdr3_aa: CSARATSGDLMNTGELFF
cdr3_nt: TGCAGTGCTAGGGCAACTAGCGGGGATTTAATGAACACCGGGGAGCTGTTTTTT

j_call: TRBJ1-1
clone_size: NA
v_call: TRBV11-3
d_call: NA
cdr3_aa: CASSLPGTDTEAFF
cdr3_nt: TGTGCCAGCAGCTTACCAGGTACTGACACTGAAGCTTTCTTT

j_call: TRBJ2-5
clone_size: once
v_call: TRBV3-1
d_call: TRBD2
cdr3_aa: CASSHGREGIQYF
cdr3_nt: TGTGCCAGCAGCCACGGGCGGGAGGGGATCCAGTACTTC

j_call: TRBJ2-6
clone_size: few
v_call: TRBV29-1
d_call: NA
cdr3_aa: CSVGTGANVLTF
cdr3_nt: TGCAGCGTTGGAACCGGGGCCAACGTCCTGACTTTC

j_call: TRBJ2-6
clone_size: few
v_call: TRBV2
d_call: NA
cdr3_aa: CAESPSGSTNVLTF
cdr3_nt: TGTGCCGAATCCCCGTCGGGCAGCACCAACGTCCTGACTTTC

j_call: TRBJ2-7
clone_size: NA
v_call: TRBV5-1
d_call: NA
cdr3_aa: CASSLLSPRDEQYF
cdr3_nt: TGCGCCAGCAGCTTGCTCAGCCCCCGCGACGAGCAGTACTTC

j_call: TRBJ2-5
clone_size: few
v_call: TRBV4-2
d_call: NA
cdr3_aa: CASSPGAASQETQYF
cdr3_nt: TGTGCCAGCAGCCCAGGGGCGGCGAGTCAAGAGACCCAGTACTTC

j_call: TRBJ2-3
clone_size: NA
v_call: TRBV5-4
d_call: NA
cdr3_aa: CASSLGDGSGTDTQYF
cdr3_nt: TGTGCCAGCAGCTTGGGAGACGGGAGTGGCACAGATACGCAGTATTTT

j_call: TRBJ2-5
clone_size: NA
v_call: TRBV19
d_call: NA
cdr3_aa: CASSALSYKETQYF
cdr3_nt: TGTGCCAGTAGCGCACTAAGCTACAAAGAGACCCAGTACTTC

j_call: TRBJ2-3
clone_size: NA
v_call: TRBV19
d_call: NA
cdr3_aa: CASSNPGDKDTQYF
cdr3_nt: TGTGCCAGTAGTAATCCGGGAGACAAAGATACGCAGTATTTT

j_call: TRBJ2-3
clone_size: few
v_call: TRBV11-1
d_call: TRBD1
cdr3_aa: CASTSDRVTDTQYF
cdr3_nt: TGTGCCAGCACCTCTGACAGGGTCACAGATACGCAGTATTTT

j_call: TRBJ2-7
clone_size: many
v_call: TRBV29-1
d_call: NA
cdr3_aa: CSVGGDTSYEQYF
cdr3_nt: TGCAGCGTTGGGGGGGACACCTCCTACGAGCAGTACTTC

j_call: TRBJ1-4
clone_size: many
v_call: TRBV20-1
d_call: TRBD1
cdr3_aa: CSARAGTGGHIATNEKLFF
cdr3_nt: TGCAGTGCTAGAGCCGGGACAGGGGGTCATATCGCAACTAATGAAAAACTGTTTTTT

j_call: TRBJ2-5
clone_size: NA
v_call: TRBV28
d_call: NA
cdr3_aa: CARSLETQYF
cdr3_nt: TGTGCCCGCAGTTTGGAGACCCAGTACTTC

j_call: TRBJ2-1
clone_size: NA
v_call: TRBV6-1
d_call: NA
cdr3_aa: CASLGGDNEQFF
cdr3_nt: TGTGCCAGCCTAGGGGGGGACAATGAGCAGTTCTTC

j_call: TRBJ2-7
clone_size: few
v_call: TRBV20-1
d_call: NA
cdr3_aa: CSARDGQMSSYEQYF
cdr3_nt: TGCAGTGCTAGAGATGGCCAGATGAGCTCCTACGAGCAGTACTTC

j_call: TRBJ2-2
clone_size: NA
v_call: TRBV12-3/TRBV12-4
d_call: NA
cdr3_aa: CAASLEGTGELFF
cdr3_nt: TGTGCCGCAAGCTTAGAGGGCACCGGGGAGCTGTTTTTT

j_call: TRBJ2-1
clone_size: NA
v_call: TRBV12-3/TRBV12-4
d_call: TRBD2
cdr3_aa: CASSRSGRGFF
cdr3_nt: TGTGCCAGCAGTCGTAGCGGGAGGGGGTTCTTC

j_call: TRBJ1-5
clone_size: NA
v_call: TRBV4-1
d_call: NA
cdr3_aa: CASSQGGGGQPQHF
cdr3_nt: TGCGCCAGCAGCCAAGGAGGGGGAGGTCAGCCCCAGCATTTT

j_call: TRBJ2-1
clone_size: NA
v_call: TRBV4-1
d_call: TRBD2
cdr3_aa: CASSRSGRETYNEQFF
cdr3_nt: TGCGCCAGCAGCCGCAGTGGGCGGGAGACCTACAATGAGCAGTTCTTC

j_call: TRBJ2-1
clone_size: few
v_call: TRBV2
d_call: NA
cdr3_aa: CASEKTSSGSGSNEQFF
cdr3_nt: TGTGCCAGCGAAAAGACCTCCTCCGGCTCCGGAAGCAATGAGCAGTTCTTC

j_call: TRBJ1-1
clone_size: NA
v_call: TRBV5-1
d_call: NA
cdr3_aa: CASSLEGGGTEAFF
cdr3_nt: TGCGCCAGCAGCTTGGAAGGGGGAGGTACTGAAGCTTTCTTT

j_call: TRBJ2-3
clone_size: few
v_call: TRBV24-1
d_call: NA
cdr3_aa: CATSDKTGSTDTQYF
cdr3_nt: TGTGCCACCAGTGACAAAACTGGAAGCACAGATACGCAGTATTTT

j_call: TRBJ2-4
clone_size: few
v_call: TRBV20-1
d_call: NA
cdr3_aa: CSAREGRVRNIQYF
cdr3_nt: TGCAGTGCTAGAGAGGGCAGGGTCCGGAACATTCAGTACTTC

j_call: TRBJ2-1
clone_size: few
v_call: TRBV7-2
d_call: NA
cdr3_aa: CASSPGYEQFF
cdr3_nt: TGTGCCAGCAGCCCGGGGTATGAGCAGTTCTTC

j_call: TRBJ2-1
clone_size: many
v_call: TRBV7-2
d_call: NA
cdr3_aa: CASSLDRPLGGNEQFF
cdr3_nt: TGTGCCAGCAGCTTAGACAGGCCGCTCGGAGGAAATGAGCAGTTCTTC

j_call: TRBJ2-7
clone_size: NA
v_call: TRBV10-3
d_call: NA
cdr3_aa: CAISNFREYEQYF
cdr3_nt: TGTGCCATCTCCAACTTCAGGGAGTACGAGCAGTACTTC

j_call: TRBJ2-3
clone_size: few
v_call: TRBV9
d_call: TRBD2
cdr3_aa: CASSPRKREGPDTQYF
cdr3_nt: TGTGCCAGCAGCCCACGGAAGCGGGAGGGCCCAGATACGCAGTATTTT

j_call: TRBJ2-7
clone_size: NA
v_call: TRBV20-1
d_call: NA
cdr3_aa: CSARPGFNEQYF
cdr3_nt: TGCAGTGCTAGACCTGGGTTCAACGAGCAGTACTTC

j_call: TRBJ2-7
clone_size: NA
v_call: TRBV5-1
d_call: NA
cdr3_aa: CASSLSVEPATYEQYF
cdr3_nt: TGCGCCAGCAGCTTGTCGGTTGAGCCGGCGACCTACGAGCAGTACTTC